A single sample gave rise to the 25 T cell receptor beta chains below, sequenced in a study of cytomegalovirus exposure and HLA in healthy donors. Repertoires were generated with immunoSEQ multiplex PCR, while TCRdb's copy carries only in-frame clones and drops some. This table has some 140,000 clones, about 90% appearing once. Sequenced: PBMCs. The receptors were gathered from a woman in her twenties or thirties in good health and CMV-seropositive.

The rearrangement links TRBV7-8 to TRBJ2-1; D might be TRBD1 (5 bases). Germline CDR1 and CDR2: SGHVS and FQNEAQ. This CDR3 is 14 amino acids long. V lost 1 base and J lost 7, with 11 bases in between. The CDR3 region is CASSLEGFRNEQFF. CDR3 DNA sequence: TGTGCCAGCAGCTTAGAGGGGTTCAGGAATGAGCAGTTCTTC.

The CDR3 DNA follows: TGTGCCAGCAGTACTAGCGGGGGCCCCGGGGAGACCCAGTACTTC. This gives the protein CASSTSGGPGETQYF. The gene calls are TRBV6-1 and TRBJ2-5; 11 bases map to TRBD2. This CDR3 has 15 residues. V lost 5 bases to trimming and J lost 5 bases; unmatched junction nucleotides: 7. Germline V gene lookup returns CDR1 MNHNS and CDR2 SASEGT.

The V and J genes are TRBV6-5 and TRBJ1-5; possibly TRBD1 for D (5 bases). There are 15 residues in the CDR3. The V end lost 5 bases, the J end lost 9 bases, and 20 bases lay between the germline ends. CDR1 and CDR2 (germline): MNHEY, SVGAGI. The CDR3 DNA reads TGTGCCAGCAGTCAGCGGGGAATTGCAGGGATGCCCCAGCATTTT. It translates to CASSQRGIAGMPQHF.

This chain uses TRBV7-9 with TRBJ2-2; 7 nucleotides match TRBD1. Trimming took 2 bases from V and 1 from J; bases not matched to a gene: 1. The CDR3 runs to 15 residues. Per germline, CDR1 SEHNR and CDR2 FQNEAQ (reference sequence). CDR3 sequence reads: CASSLSGGNTGELFF. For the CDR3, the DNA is TGTGCCAGCAGCTTATCAGGGGGGAACACCGGGGAGCTGTTTTTT.

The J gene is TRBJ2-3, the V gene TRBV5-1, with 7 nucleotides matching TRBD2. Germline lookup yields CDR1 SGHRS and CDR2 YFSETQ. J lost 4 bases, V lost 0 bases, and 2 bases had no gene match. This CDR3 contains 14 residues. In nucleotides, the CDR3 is TGCGCCAGCAGCTTGGATGCGGGAGCAGATACGCAGTATTTT. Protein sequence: CASSLDAGADTQYF.

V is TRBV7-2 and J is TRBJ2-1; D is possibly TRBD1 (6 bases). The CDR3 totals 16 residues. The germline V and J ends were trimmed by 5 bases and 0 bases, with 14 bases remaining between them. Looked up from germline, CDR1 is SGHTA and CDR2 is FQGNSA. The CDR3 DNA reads TGTGCCAGCAGCCCGACAGGACTCGGCTCCTACAATGAGCAGTTCTTC. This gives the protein CASSPTGLGSYNEQFF.

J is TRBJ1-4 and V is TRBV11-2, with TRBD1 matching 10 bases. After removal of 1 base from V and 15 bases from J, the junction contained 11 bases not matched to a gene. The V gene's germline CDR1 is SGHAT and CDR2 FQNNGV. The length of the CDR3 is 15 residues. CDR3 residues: CASSLGHRQGAVVFF. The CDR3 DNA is TGTGCCAGCAGCTTAGGGCATAGACAGGGGGCGGTCGTGTTTTTT.

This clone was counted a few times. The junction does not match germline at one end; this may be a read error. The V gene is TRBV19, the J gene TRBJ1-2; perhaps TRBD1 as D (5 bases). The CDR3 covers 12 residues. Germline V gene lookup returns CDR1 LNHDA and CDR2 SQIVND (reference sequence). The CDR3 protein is CASSIGGGEVSF. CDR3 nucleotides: TGTGCCAGTAGTATAGGCGGGGGTGAAGTTTCCTTC. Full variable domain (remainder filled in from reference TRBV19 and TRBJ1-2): DGGITQSPKYLFRKEGQNVTLSCEQNLNHDAMYWYRQDPGQGLRLIYYSQIVNDFQKGDIAEGYSVSREKKESFPLTVTSAQKNPTAFYLCASSIGGGEVSFGSGTRLTVV.

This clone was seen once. For the CDR3, the DNA is TGTGCCAGCAGCCCCCCGGAGGGCTACGAGCAGTACTTC. It yields the protein CASSPPEGYEQYF. V gene TRBV4-2 combines with J gene TRBJ2-7; D may be TRBD2 (6 bases). The V gene lost 4 bases and the J gene lost 3 bases, with 10 bases spanning the gap. The CDR3 is 13 residues long. Germline lookup yields CDR1 LGHNA and CDR2 YNFKEQ.

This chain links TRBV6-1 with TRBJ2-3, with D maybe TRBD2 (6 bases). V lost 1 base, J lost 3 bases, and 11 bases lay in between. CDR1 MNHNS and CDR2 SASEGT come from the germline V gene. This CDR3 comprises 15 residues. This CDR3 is CASSEGVGGTDTQYF. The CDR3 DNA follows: TGTGCCAGCAGTGAAGGGGTGGGGGGAACAGATACGCAGTATTTT.

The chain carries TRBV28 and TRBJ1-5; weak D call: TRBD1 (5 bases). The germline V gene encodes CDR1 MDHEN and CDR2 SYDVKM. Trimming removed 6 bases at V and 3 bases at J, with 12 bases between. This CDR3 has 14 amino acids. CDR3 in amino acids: CASRRDRDNQPQHF. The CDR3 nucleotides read TGTGCCAGCAGACGAGACAGAGACAATCAGCCCCAGCATTTT.

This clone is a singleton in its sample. In DNA, the CDR3 is TGCGCCAGCAGCTTGGGTGGGGCAGAGAACTATGGCTACACCTTC. Its protein product is CASSLGGAENYGYTF. This chain joins TRBV5-1 and TRBJ1-2; maybe TRBD1 (5 bases). Germline V CDR1 and CDR2: SGHRS, YFSETQ. The germline V and J ends were trimmed by 0 bases and 2 bases, with 11 bases remaining between them. CDR3 length equals 15 residues.

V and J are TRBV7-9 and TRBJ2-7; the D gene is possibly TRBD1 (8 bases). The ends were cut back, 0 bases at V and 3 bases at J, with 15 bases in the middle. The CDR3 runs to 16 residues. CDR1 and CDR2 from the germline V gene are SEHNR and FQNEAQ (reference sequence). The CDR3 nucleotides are TGTGCCAGCAGCTTAGCGGCACAGGGGGGGATCTACGAGCAGTACTTC. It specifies CASSLAAQGGIYEQYF. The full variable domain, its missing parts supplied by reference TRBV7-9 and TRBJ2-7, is DTGVSQNPRHKITKRGQNVTFRCDPISEHNRLYWYRQTLGQGPEFLTYFQNEAQLEKSRLLSDRFSAERPKGSFSTLEIQRTEQGDSAMYLCASSLAAQGGIYEQYFGPGTRLTVT.

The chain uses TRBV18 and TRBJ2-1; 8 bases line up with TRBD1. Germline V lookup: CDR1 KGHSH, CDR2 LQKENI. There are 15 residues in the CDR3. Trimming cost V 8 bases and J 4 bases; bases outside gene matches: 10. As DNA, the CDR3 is TGTGCCAGCGTATCCGGGACAGGACTTTACAATGAGCAGTTCTTC. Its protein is CASVSGTGLYNEQFF. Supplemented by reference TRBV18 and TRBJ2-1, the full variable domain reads NAGVMQNPRHLVRRRGQEARLRCSPMKGHSHVYWYRQLPEEGLKFMVYLQKENIIDESGMPKERFSAEFPKEGPSILRIQQVVRGDSAAYFCASVSGTGLYNEQFFGPGTRLTVL.

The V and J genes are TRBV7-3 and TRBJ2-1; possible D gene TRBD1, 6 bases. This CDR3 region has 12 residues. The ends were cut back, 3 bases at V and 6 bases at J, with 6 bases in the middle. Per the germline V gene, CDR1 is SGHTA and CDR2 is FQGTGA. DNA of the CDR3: TGTGCCAGCAGCTTGACAGGCAATGAGCAGTTCTTC. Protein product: CASSLTGNEQFF.

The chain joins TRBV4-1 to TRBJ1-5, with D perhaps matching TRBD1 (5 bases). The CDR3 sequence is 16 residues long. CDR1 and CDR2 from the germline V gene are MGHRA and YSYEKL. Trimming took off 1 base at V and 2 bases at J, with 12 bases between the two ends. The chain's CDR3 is CASSQGPRGGNQPQHF. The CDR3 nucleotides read TGCGCCAGCAGCCAAGGTCCTAGGGGCGGCAATCAGCCCCAGCATTTT.

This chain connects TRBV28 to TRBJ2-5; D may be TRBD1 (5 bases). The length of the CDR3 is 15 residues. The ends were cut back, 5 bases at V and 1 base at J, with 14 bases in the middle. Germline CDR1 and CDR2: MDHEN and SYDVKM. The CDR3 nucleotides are TGTGCCAGCAGTCTACAAAGGGGCTTCCAAGAGACCCAGTACTTC. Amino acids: CASSLQRGFQETQYF.

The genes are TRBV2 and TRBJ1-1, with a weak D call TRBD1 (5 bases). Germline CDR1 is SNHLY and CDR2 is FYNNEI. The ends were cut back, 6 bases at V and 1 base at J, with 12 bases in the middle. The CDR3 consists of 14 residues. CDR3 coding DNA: TGTGCCAGCAGGGGGCGACGGGCGAACACTGAAGCTTTCTTT. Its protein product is CASRGRRANTEAFF. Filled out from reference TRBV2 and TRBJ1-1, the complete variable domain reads EPEVTQTPSHQVTQMGQEVILRCVPISNHLYFYWYRQILGQKVEFLVSFYNNEISEKSEIFDDQFSVERPDGSNFTLKIRSTKLEDSAMYFCASRGRRANTEAFFGQGTRLTVV.

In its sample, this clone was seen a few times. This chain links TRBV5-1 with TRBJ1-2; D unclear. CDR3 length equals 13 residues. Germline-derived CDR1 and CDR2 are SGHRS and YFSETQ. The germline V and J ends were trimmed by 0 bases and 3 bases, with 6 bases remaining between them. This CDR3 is CASSLGQDYGYTF. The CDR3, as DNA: TGCGCCAGCAGCTTGGGACAAGACTATGGCTACACCTTC. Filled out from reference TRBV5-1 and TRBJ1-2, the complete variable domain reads KAGVTQTPRYLIKTRGQQVTLSCSPISGHRSVSWYQQTPGQGLQFLFEYFSETQRNKGNFPGRFSGRQFSNSRSEMNVSTLELGDSALYLCASSLGQDYGYTFGSGTRLTVV.

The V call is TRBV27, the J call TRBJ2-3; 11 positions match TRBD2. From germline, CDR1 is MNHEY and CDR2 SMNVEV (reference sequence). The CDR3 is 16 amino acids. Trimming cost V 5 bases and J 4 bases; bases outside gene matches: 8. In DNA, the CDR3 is TGTGCCAGCAGTCCGCTACTAGCGGGAGACGCAGATACGCAGTATTTT. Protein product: CASSPLLAGDADTQYF.

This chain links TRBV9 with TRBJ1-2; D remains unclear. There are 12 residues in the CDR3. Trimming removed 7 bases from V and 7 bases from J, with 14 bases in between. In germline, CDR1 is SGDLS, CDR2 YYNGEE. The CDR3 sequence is CASEDSRGGYTF. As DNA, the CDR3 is TGTGCCAGCGAGGACTCCCGGGGTGGCTACACCTTC.

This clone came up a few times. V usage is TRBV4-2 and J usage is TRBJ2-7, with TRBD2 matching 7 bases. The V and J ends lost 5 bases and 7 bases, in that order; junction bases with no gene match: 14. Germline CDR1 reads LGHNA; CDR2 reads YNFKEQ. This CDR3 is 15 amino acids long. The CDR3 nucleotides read TGTGCCAGCAGCACAACTCGGGACTACTCGGGAGAGCAGTACTTC. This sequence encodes CASSTTRDYSGEQYF.

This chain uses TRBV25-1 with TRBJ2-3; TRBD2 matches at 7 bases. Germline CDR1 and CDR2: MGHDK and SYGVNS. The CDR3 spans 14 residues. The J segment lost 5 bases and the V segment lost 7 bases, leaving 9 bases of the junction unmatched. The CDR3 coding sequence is TGTGCCAGCACCCGGGGGGTTCTGGGAGATACGCAGTATTTT. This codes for CASTRGVLGDTQYF.

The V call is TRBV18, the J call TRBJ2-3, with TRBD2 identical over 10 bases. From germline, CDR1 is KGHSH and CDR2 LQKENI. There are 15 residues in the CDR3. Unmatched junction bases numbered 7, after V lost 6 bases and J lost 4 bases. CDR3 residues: CASSYASGRADTQYF. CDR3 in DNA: TGTGCCAGCTCGTACGCTAGCGGGAGAGCAGATACGCAGTATTTT.

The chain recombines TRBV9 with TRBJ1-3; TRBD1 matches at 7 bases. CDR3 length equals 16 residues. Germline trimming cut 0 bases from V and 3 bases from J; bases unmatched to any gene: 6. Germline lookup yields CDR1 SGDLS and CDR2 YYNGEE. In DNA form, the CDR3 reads TGTGCCAGCAGCGTAGACCTGACAGGGAATGGAAACACCATATATTTT. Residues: CASSVDLTGNGNTIYF.